Given below is one T cell receptor beta chain in context. Its cognate antigen is unknown. Both 60 Vbeta primers and 13 Jbeta primers went into the PCR. Measured with immunoSEQ multiplex PCR; TCRdb has only the in-frame clones, and not every one. Of 100,000 to 150,000 clones listed, 70% to 90% are singletons. With V trimmed by 7 bases and J by 2 bases, 8 bases remained unmatched. This CDR3 spans 13 amino acids. Germline V gene sequence: CDR1 SQVTM, CDR2 ANQGSEA. The data stem from a study of cytomegalovirus exposure and HLA in healthy donors. General study findings and limits: The Asian-associated ancestry cluster reportedly had fewer N-insertions than the approximately 670-donor mean in a later analysis. In a later analysis, CMV-associated beta chains were mostly HLA-associated, it appeared. Sequencing likely caused a cluster of highly shared sequence variants.

This sequence originates from a man between 18 and 29 years old in good health and CMV-seropositive. Sequencing used PBMCs. The V gene is TRBV29-1, the J gene TRBJ2-7; the match to TRBD1 covers 7 bases. This CDR3 is CSALGQGAYEQYF. CDR3 in DNA: TGCAGCGCCCTAGGGCAGGGGGCCTACGAGCAGTACTTC.